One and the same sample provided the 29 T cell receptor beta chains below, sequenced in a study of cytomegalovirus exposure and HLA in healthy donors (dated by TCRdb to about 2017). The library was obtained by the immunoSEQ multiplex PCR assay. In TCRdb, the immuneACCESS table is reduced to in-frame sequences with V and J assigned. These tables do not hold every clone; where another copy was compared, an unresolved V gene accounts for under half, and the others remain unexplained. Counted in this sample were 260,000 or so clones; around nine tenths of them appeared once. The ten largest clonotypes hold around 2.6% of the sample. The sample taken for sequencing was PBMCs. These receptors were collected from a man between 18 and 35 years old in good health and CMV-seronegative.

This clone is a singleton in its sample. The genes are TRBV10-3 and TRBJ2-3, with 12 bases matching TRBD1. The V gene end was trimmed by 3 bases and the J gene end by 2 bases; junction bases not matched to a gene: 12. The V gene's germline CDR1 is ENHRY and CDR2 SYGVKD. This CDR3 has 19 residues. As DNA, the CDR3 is TGTGCCATCAGTGACAGAATGGGACAGGGGGCCCTTCTCACAGATACGCAGTATTTT. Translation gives CAISDRMGQGALLTDTQYF.

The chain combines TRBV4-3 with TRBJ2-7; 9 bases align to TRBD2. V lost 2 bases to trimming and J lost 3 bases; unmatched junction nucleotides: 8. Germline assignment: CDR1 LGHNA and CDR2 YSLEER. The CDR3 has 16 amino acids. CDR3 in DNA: TGCGCCAGCAGCCAATCCGGGACTAGCCTGGGCTACGAGCAGTACTTC. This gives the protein CASSQSGTSLGYEQYF.

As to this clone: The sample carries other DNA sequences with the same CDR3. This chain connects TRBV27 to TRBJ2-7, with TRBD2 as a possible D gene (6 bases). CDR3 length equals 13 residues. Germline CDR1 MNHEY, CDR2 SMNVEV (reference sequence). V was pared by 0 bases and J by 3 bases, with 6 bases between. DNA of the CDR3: TGTGCCAGCAGTTTATCTAGCGGCTACGAGCAGTACTTC. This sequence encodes CASSLSSGYEQYF.

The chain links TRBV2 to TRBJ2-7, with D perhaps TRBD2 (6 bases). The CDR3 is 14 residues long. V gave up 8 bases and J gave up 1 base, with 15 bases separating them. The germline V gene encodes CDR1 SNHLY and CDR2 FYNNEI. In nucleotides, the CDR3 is TGTGCCAGCTGGACCCACCGGGGGTCCTACGAGCAGTACTTC. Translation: CASWTHRGSYEQYF.

The CDR3 DNA reads as TGTGCCAGCAGCTTAGGACAGTCCCAAGAGACCCAGTACTTC. Amino acid sequence: CASSLGQSQETQYF. V usage is TRBV5-4 and J usage is TRBJ2-5; D may be TRBD1 (6 bases). Germline values: CDR1 SGHNT, CDR2 YYREEE (reference sequence). The CDR3 contains 14 residues. Trimming removed 2 bases from V and 1 base from J, with 9 bases in between.

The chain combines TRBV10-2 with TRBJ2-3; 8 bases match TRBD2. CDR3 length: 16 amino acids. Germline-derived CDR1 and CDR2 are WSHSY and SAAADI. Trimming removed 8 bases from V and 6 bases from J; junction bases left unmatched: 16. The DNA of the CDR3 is TGCGCCAGCCCCAGGCCATCGCGGGAGGTCCGGGATACGCAGTATTTT. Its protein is CASPRPSREVRDTQYF.

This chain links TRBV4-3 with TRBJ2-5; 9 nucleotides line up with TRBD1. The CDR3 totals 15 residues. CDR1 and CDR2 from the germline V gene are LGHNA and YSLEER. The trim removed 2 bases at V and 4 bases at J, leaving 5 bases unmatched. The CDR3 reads CASSQTTGGAETQYF. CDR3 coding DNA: TGCGCCAGCAGCCAAACCACAGGGGGCGCAGAGACCCAGTACTTC.

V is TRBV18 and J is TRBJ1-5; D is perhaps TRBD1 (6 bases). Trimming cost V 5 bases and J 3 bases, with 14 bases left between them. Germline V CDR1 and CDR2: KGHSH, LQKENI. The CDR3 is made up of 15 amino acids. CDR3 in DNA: TGTGCCAGCTCAAAAACAGGGCCTCTCAATCAGCCCCAGCATTTT. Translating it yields CASSKTGPLNQPQHF.

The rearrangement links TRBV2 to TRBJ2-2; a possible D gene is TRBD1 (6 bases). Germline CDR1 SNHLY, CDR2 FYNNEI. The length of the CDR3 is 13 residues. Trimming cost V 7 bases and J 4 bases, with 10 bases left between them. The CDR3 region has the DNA TGTGCCAGCACGAGGGACACCACCGGGGAGCTGTTTTTT. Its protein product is CASTRDTTGELFF.

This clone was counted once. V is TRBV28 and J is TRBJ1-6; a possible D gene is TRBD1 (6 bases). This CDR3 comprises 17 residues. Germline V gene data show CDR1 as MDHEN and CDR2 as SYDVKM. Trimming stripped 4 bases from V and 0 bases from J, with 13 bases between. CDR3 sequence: CASSSGAQGSYNSPLHF. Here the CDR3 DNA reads TGTGCCAGCAGTTCCGGGGCACAGGGCTCCTATAATTCACCCCTCCACTTT.

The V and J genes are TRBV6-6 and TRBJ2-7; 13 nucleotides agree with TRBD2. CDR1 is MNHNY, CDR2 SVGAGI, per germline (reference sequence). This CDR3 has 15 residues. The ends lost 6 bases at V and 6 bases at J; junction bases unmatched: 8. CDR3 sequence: CASSRGTSGVSEQYF. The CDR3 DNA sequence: TGTGCCAGCAGCCGCGGGACTAGCGGGGTAAGCGAGCAGTACTTC.

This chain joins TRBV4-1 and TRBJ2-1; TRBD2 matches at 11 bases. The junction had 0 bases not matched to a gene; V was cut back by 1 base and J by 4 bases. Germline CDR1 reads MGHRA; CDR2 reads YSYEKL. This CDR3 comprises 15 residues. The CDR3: CASSQGTSGYNEQFF. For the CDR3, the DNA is TGCGCCAGCAGCCAAGGGACTAGCGGGTACAATGAGCAGTTCTTC.

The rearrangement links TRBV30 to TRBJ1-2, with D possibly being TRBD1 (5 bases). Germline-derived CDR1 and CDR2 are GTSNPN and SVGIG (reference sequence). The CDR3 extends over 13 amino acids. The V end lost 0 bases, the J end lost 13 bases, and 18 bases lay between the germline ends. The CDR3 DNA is TGTGCCTGGAGTGTACTCCGGCAGGGTGCCGCCACCTTC. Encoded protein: CAWSVLRQGAATF.

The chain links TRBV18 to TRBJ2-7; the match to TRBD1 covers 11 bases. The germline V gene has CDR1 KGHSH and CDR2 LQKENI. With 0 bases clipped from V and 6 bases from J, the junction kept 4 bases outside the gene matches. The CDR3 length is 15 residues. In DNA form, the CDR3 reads TGTGCCAGCTCACCACCCGGGACAGGGGGAAGCGAGCAGTACTTC. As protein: CASSPPGTGGSEQYF.

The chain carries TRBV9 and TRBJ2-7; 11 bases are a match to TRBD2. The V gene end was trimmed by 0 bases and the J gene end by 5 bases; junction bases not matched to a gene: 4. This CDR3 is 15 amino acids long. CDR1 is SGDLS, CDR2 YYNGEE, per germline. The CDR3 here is CASSVVGGLADEQYF. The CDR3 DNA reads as TGTGCCAGCAGCGTAGTGGGGGGACTAGCGGACGAGCAGTACTTC. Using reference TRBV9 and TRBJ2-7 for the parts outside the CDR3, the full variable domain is DSGVTQTPKHLITATGQRVTLRCSPRSGDLSVYWYQQSLDQGLQFLIQYYNGEERAKGNILERFSAQQFPDLHSELNLSSLELGDSALYFCASSVVGGLADEQYFGPGTRLTVT.

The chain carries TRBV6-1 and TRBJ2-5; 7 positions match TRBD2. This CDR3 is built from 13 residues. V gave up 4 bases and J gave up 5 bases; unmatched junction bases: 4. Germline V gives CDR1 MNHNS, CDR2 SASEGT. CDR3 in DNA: TGTGCCAGCAGTGGGACTAGTCAGGAGACCCAGTACTTC. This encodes CASSGTSQETQYF.

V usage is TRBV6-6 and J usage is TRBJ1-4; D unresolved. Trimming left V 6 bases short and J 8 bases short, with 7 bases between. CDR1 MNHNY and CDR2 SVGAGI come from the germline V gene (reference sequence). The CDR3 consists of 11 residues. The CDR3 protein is CASRMREKLFF. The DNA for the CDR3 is TGTGCCAGCAGGATGAGGGAAAAACTGTTTTTT.

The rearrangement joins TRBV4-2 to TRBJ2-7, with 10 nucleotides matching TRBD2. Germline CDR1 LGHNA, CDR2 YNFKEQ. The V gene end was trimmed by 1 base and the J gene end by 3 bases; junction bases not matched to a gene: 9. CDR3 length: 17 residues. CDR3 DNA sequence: TGTGCCAGCAGCCAAGGGGTTGGGACTAGCGCTATCTACGAGCAGTACTTC. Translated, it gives CASSQGVGTSAIYEQYF.

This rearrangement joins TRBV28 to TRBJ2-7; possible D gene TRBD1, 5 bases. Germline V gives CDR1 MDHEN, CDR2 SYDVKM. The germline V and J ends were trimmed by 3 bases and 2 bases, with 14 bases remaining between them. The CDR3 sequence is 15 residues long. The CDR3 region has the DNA TGTGCCAGCAGTTTGAGGTATGCAGGGCCCTACGAGCAGTACTTC. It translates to CASSLRYAGPYEQYF.

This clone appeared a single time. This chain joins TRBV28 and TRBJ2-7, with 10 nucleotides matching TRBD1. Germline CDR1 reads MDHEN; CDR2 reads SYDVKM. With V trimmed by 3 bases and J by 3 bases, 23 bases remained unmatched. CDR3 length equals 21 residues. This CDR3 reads CASSFTQSPFGGTGDHYEQYF. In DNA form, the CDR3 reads TGTGCCAGCAGTTTCACACAATCCCCATTTGGGGGGACAGGGGACCACTACGAGCAGTACTTC. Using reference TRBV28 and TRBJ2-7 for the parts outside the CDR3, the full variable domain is DVKVTQSSRYLVKRTGEKVFLECVQDMDHENMFWYRQDPGLGLRLIYFSYDVKMKEKGDIPEGYSVSREKKERFSLILESASTNQTSMYLCASSFTQSPFGGTGDHYEQYFGPGTRLTVT.

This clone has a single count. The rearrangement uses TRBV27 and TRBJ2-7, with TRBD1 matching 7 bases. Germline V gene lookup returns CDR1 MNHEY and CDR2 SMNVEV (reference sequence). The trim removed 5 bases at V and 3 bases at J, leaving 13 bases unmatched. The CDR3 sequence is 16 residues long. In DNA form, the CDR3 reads TGTGCCAGCAGTGGGATAGGTGGACAGGTCCACTACGAGCAGTACTTC. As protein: CASSGIGGQVHYEQYF.

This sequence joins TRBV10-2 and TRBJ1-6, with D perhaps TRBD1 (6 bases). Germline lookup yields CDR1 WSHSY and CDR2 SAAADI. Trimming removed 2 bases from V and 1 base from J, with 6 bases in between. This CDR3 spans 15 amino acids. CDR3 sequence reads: CASSEQGSYNSPLHF. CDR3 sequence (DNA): TGCGCCAGCAGTGAGCAGGGGTCCTATAATTCACCCCTCCACTTT.

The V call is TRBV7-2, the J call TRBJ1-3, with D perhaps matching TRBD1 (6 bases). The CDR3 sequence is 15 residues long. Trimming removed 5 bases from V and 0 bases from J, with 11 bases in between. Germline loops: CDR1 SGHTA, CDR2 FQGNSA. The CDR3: CASSNRALSGNTIYF. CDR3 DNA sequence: TGTGCCAGCAGCAACAGGGCCCTCTCTGGAAACACCATATATTTT.

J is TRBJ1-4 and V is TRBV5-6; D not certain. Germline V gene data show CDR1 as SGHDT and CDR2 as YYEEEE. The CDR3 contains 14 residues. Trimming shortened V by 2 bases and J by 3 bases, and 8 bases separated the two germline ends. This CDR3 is CASSFPGPNEKLFF. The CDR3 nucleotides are TGTGCCAGCAGCTTTCCTGGGCCTAATGAAAAACTGTTTTTT.

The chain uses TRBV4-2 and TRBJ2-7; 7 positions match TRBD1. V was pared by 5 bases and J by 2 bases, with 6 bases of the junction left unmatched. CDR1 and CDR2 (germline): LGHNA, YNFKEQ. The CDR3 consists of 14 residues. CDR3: CASSTGTEPYEQYF. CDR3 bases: TGTGCCAGCAGCACCGGGACAGAGCCCTACGAGCAGTACTTC.

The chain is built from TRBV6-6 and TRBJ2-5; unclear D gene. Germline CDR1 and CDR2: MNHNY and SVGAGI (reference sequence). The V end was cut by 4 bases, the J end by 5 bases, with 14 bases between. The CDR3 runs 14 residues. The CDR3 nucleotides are TGTGCCAGCAGTTCCCTACTACCCCCGGAGACCCAGTACTTC. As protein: CASSSLLPPETQYF.

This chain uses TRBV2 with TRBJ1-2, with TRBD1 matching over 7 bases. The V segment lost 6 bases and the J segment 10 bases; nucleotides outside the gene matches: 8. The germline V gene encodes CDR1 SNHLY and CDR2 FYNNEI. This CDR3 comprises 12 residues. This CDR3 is CASRDDREDYTF. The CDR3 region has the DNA TGTGCCAGCAGGGACGACAGGGAGGACTACACCTTC.

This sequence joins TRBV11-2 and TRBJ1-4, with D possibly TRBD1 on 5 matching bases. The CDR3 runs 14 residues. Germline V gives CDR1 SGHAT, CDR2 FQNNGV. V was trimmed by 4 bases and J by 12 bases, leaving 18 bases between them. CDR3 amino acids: CASSYIPGGGQLFF. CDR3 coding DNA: TGTGCCAGCAGCTATATCCCCGGCGGGGGTCAACTGTTTTTT.

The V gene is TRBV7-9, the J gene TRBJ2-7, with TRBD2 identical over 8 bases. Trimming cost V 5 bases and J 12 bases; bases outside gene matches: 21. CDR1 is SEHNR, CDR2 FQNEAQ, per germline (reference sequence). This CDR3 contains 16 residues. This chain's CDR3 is CASSPLGLAGEGSPYF. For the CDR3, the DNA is TGTGCCAGCAGCCCCCTCGGACTAGCCGGGGAAGGTAGTCCGTACTTC.